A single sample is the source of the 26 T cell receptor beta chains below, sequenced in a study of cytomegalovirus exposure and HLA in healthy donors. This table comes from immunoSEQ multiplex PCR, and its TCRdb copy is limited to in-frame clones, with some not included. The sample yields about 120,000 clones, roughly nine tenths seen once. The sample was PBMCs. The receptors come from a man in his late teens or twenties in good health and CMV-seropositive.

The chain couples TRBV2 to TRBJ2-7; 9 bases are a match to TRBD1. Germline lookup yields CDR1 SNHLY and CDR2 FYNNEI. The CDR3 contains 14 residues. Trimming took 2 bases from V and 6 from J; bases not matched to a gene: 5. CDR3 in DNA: TGTGCCAGCAGTGAATACAGGGGGCGTTTCGAGCAGTACTTC. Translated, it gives CASSEYRGRFEQYF.

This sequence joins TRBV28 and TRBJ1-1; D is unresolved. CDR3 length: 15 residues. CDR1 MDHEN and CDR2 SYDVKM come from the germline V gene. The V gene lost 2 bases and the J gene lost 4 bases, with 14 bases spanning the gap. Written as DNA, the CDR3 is TGTGCCAGCAGTTTAACCTTAACTCGGGTCACTGAAGCTTTCTTT. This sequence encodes CASSLTLTRVTEAFF.

CDR3 protein: CASGLSFGDTQYF. The CDR3 coding sequence is TGTGCTAGTGGTTTGTCTTTCGGAGATACGCAGTATTTT. The chain employs TRBV12-5 and TRBJ2-3; D is uncertain. With 2 bases removed from V and 5 bases from J, the gap between germline ends came to 8 bases. Germline V gives CDR1 LGHNT, CDR2 FRNRAP. The CDR3 runs 13 residues.

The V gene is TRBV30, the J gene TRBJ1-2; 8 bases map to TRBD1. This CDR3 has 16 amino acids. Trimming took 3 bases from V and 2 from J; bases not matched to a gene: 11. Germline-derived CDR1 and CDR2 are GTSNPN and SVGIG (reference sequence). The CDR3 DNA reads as TGTGCCTGGAGGCGGGGATGGACAGGGCTCAACTATGGCTACACCTTC. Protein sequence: CAWRRGWTGLNYGYTF.

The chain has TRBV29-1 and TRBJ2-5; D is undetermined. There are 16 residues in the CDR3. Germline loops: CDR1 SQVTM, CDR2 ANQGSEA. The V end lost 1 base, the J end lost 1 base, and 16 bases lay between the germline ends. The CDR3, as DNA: TGCAGCGTTGAAGGGTACACCCCAAGGAGCCAAGAGACCCAGTACTTC. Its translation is CSVEGYTPRSQETQYF. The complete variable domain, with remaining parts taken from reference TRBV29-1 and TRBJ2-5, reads SAVISQKPSRDICQRGTSLTIQCQVDSQVTMMFWYRQQPGQSLTLIATANQGSEATYESGFVIDKFPISRPNLTFSTLTVSNMSPEDSSIYLCSVEGYTPRSQETQYFGPGTRLLVL.

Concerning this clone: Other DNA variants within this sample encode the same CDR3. The CDR3 coding sequence is TGTGCCAGCAGCCCAGGACAGGGGGATGAAAAACTGTTTTTT. It is translated as CASSPGQGDEKLFF. V is TRBV7-9 and J is TRBJ1-4, with 10 bases matching TRBD1. From germline, CDR1 is SEHNR and CDR2 FQNEAQ (reference sequence). V was pared by 5 bases and J by 6 bases, with 3 bases of the junction left unmatched. This CDR3 has 14 residues.

CDR3: CASSAQSGGSTDTQYF. CDR3 nucleotides: TGTGCCAGCAGCGCCCAGAGCGGGGGGAGCACAGATACGCAGTATTTT. The chain joins TRBV9 to TRBJ2-3; 9 positions agree with TRBD2. V trimming: 3 bases; J trimming: 0 bases; junction bases outside the gene matches: 5. The CDR3 length is 16 residues. Germline V gene data show CDR1 as SGDLS and CDR2 as YYNGEE. Filled out from reference TRBV9 and TRBJ2-3, the complete variable domain reads DSGVTQTPKHLITATGQRVTLRCSPRSGDLSVYWYQQSLDQGLQFLIQYYNGEERAKGNILERFSAQQFPDLHSELNLSSLELGDSALYFCASSAQSGGSTDTQYFGPGTRLTVL.

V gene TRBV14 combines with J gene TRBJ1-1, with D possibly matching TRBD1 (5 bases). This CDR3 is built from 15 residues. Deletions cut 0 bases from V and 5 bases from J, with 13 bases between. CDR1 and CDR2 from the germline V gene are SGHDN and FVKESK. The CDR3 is CASSQDFRKGTEAFF. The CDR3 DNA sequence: TGTGCCAGCAGCCAAGATTTTAGGAAGGGGACTGAAGCTTTCTTT.

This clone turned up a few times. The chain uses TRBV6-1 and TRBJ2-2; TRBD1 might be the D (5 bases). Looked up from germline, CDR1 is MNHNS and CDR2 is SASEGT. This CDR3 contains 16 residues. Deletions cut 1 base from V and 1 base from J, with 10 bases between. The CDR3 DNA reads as TGTGCCAGCAGTGAAGTAGTGGGGCAGAACACCGGGGAGCTGTTTTTT. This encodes CASSEVVGQNTGELFF.

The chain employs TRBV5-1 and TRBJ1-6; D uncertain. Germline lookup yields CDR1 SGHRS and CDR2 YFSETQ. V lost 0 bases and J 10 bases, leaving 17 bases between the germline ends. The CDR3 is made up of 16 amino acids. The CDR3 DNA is TGCGCCAGCAGCTTGGAATTTGGGCTCCCAATCTCACCCCTCCACTTT. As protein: CASSLEFGLPISPLHF.

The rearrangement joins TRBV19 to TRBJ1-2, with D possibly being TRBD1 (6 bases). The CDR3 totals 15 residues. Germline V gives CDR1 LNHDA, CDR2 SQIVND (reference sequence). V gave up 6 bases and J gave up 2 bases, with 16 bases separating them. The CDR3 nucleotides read TGTGCCAGTAGAATGACAGGAGTGAAGAACTATGGCTACACCTTC. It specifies CASRMTGVKNYGYTF.

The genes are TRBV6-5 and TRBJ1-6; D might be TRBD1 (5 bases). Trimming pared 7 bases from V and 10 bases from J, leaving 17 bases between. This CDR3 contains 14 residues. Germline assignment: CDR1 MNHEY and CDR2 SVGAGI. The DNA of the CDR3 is TGTGCCAGCAACATGGGGGGGAATACCTCACCCCTCCACTTT. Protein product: CASNMGGNTSPLHF.

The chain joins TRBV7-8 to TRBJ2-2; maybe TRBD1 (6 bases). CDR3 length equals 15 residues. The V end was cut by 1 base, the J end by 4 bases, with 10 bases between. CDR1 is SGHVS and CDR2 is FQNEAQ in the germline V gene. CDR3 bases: TGTGCCAGCAGCTTAGTGGGGGCGGCCACCGGGGAGCTGTTTTTT. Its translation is CASSLVGAATGELFF.

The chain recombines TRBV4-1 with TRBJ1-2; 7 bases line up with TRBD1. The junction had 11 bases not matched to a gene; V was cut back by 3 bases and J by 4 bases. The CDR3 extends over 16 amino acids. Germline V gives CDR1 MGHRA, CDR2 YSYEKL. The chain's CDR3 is CASSQGPGQAGYGYTF. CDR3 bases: TGCGCCAGCAGCCAGGGCCCTGGACAGGCGGGCTATGGCTACACCTTC.

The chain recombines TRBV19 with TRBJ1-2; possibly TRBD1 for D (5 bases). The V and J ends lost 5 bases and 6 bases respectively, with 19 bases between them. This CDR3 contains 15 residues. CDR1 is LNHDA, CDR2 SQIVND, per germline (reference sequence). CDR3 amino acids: CASSVGTPDLNGYTF. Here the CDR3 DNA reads TGTGCCAGTAGTGTAGGGACTCCCGATCTCAATGGCTACACCTTC.

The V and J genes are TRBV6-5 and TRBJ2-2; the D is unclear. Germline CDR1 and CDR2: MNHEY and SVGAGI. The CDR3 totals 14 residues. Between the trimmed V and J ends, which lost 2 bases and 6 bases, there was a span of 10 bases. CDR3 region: CASSYPPEAGELFF. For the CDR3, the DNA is TGTGCCAGCAGTTACCCCCCCGAGGCCGGGGAGCTGTTTTTT.

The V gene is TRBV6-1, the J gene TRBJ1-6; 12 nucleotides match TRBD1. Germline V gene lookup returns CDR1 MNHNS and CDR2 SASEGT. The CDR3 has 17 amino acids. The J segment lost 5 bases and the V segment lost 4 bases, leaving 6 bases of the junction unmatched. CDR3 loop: CASSGGQGAPDNSPLHF. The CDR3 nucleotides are TGTGCCAGCAGTGGGGGACAGGGGGCGCCCGATAATTCACCCCTCCACTTT.

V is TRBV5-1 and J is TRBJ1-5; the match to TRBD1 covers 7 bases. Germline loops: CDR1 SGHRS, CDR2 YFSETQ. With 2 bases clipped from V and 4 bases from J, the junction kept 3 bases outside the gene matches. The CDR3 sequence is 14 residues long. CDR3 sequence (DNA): TGCGCCAGCAGCTTCGGGACAGAGAATCAGCCCCAGCATTTT. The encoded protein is CASSFGTENQPQHF.

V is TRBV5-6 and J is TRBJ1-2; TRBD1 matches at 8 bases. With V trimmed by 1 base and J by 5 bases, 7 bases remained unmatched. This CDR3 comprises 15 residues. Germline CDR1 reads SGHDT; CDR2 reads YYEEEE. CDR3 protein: CASSLYRGSLYGYTF. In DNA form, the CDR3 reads TGTGCCAGCAGCTTGTACAGGGGGTCCCTTTATGGCTACACCTTC. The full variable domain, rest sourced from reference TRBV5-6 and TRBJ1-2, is DAGVTQSPTHLIKTRGQQVTLRCSPKSGHDTVSWYQQALGQGPQFIFQYYEEEERQRGNFPDRFSGHQFPNYSSELNVNALLLGDSALYLCASSLYRGSLYGYTFGSGTRLTVV.

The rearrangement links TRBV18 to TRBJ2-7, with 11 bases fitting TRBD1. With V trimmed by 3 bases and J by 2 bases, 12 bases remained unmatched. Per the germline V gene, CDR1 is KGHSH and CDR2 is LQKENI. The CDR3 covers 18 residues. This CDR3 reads CASSPGGQGAGYAYEQYF. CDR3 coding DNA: TGTGCCAGCTCACCCGGAGGACAGGGGGCAGGGTACGCCTACGAGCAGTACTTC.

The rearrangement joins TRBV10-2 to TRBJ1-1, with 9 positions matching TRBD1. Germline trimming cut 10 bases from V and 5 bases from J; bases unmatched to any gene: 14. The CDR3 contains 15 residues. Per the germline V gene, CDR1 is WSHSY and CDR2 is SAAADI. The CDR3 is CATPVGQGTGTEAFF. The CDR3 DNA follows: TGCGCCACCCCGGTCGGACAGGGGACGGGAACTGAAGCTTTCTTT.

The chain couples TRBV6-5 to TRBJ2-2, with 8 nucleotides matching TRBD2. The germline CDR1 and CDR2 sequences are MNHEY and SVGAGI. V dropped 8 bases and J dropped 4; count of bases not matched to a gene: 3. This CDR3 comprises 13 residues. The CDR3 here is CASGTSSTGELFF. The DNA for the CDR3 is TGTGCCAGCGGGACTAGTAGCACCGGGGAGCTGTTTTTT.

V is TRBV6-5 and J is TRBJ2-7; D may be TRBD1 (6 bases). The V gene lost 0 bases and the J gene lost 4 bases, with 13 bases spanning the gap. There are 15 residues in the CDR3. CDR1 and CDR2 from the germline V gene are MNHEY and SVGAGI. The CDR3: CASSYSWGPQYEQYF. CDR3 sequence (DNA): TGTGCCAGCAGTTACTCGTGGGGGCCCCAATACGAGCAGTACTTC.

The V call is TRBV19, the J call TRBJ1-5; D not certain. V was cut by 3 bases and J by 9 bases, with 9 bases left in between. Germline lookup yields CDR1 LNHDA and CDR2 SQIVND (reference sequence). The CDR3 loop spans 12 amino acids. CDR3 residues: CASSIGSRPQHF. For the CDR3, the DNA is TGTGCCAGTAGTATCGGGTCACGGCCCCAGCATTTT.

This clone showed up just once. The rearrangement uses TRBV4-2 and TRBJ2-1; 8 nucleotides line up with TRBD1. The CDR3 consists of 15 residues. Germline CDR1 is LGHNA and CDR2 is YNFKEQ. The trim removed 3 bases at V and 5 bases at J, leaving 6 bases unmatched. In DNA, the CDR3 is TGTGCCAGCAGCCAGGTACAGGGGGTTAACAATGAGCAGTTCTTC. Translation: CASSQVQGVNNEQFF.

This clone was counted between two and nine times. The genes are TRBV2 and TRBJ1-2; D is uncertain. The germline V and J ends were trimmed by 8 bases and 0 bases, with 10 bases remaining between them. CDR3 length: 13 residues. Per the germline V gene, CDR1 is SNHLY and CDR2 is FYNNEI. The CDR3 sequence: CASLGQANYGYTF. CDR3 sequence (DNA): TGTGCCAGCCTAGGTCAAGCTAACTATGGCTACACCTTC.